The T cell receptor (beta chain) under discussion was sequenced for a study of cytomegalovirus exposure and HLA in healthy donors (dated 2017 in TCRdb). Study-wide context: According to an earlier analysis of 587 of the donors, 200 million or so T cells yielded 120 million or so unique TCR beta sequences and approximately 280 Gb of sequence data. Approximately 330 gigabases of sequencing data and around 88 million unique TCR sequences made up an early release that covered about 640 HLA-typed donors. Of the 398 genotyped donors, about 80% fell in the genetic ancestry cluster associated with self-reported Caucasian donors. The study aimed to test whether signatures of past pathogen exposure could be identified by cataloging public T cell receptors. The T cell repertoires of 670 or so subjects were profiled by immunosequencing and related to cytomegalovirus serostatus. A separate validation cohort of approximately 120 different subjects was used in addition to the approximately 670-subject first cohort. To predict cytomegalovirus infection status, the study combined high-throughput TCR immunosequencing, statistical association of individual TCRs with disease status, and machine learning. To study patterns of TCR occurrence, a later analysis re-analyzed previously published TCR beta repertoires from 550 to 800 donors and added high-resolution HLA genotyping. The later analysis used no new phenotypic data to find candidate immune exposures, relying instead on TCR beta sequences and their occurrence across donors. An earlier analysis of 450 to 750 of the donors used high-throughput TCR beta sequencing to judge whether each TCR beta V gene segment behaved as functional or pseudogenic. Donor age, sex, ethnicity and CMV serostatus were compiled alongside the repertoire data. In a later genetic analysis, genome-wide SNP genotypes for about three fifths of the roughly 670 donors were used, and that subset was treated as a discovery cohort. All discovery cohort repertoires had been generated using a single sequencing platform. HLA typing covered class I and class II loci at four-digit resolution. The number of typed donors differed by locus: about 620-630 for A, B, C, DRB1 and DQB1; 500 to 550 for DQA1; some 610 for DPA1; and around 470 for DPB1. Roughly 5 DR-DQ haplotypes were handled as single units for association and clustering, since linkage in the cohort was strong. Across some 400 genotyped donors of the cohort, an average of about 200,000 unique TCR beta nucleotide sequences per donor were sequenced, and roughly a sixth of those sequences were non-productive. General findings and caveats noted by the study authors: Because HLA typing was missing for some donors at each locus, association tests included only the typed subset. The 87-base-pair reads could not distinguish some IMGT-functional V segments, including TRBV6-2 and TRBV6-3, so those segments were excluded. Three of the identified cytomegalovirus-associated TCR beta chains were confirmed in vitro to be specific for cytomegalovirus antigens. A total of around 150 TCR beta chains were listed by the study as associated with cytomegalovirus. Most CMV-associated TCR beta chains appeared to be HLA-restricted in a later analysis, and the HLA associations seemed to be driven largely by CMV exposure. A further reported finding was that TCR beta sequences accurately predicted the HLA-A and HLA-B alleles for most subjects in the first cohort. Broadly in line with IMGT annotations, most TCR beta V segments showed up in productive rearrangements about 87% or about 30% of the time in an earlier analysis of 450 to 750 of the donors. Compared with the roughly 670-donor mean, donors in an Asian-associated ancestry cluster had fewer N-insertions in productive TCRs, according to a later genetic analysis. Several of the top co-occurrence clusters appeared to be linked to parvovirus B19, influenza, CMV and Epstein-Barr virus, according to a later analysis. It was suggested by the authors that the approach could potentially be generalized to other disease states and immunological phenotypes. Some 15 rarely observed V segments, including chromosome 9 orphons, were excluded from the earlier analysis of about 600 of the donors because counts were too low. A group of highly shared sequence variants was considered likely to be a technical artifact of the sequencing pipeline. Strong co-occurrence of HLA alleles, especially DR and DQ, made assigning TCR associations to individual alleles difficult. In a later analysis, HLA-associated TCR beta chains showed more clonal expansion and lower generation probabilities than non-associated chains that were equally common. The classifier was reported to diagnose cytomegalovirus status with high specificity and sensitivity in both the original and validation cohorts. Across donors, most TCR sequences were observed very rarely, whereas some public TCRs were present in many individuals. In a later genetic analysis, a missense DCLRE1C variant was associated with V-gene and J-gene trimming of TCR beta chains, and the association was replicated in an independent cohort. According to a later analysis, TCR association rates differed among HLA loci, with DRB1 alleles showing the most associated TCRs and HLA-C alleles showing the fewest. Immune exposure information for the cohort was limited to CMV serostatus. Correlated functional status among segregating V segments might be attributable to linkage disequilibrium, but an unknown experimental factor could not be ruled out. In this cohort, only TCR beta chains were sequenced, and detectable features were limited by the absence of alpha or paired-chain data. In a later analysis, 15,000 to 20,000 TCR beta sequences were associated with specific HLA alleles at a false discovery rate of 0.05. Sequencing depth was assumed to be roughly uniform across donors in the presence/absence analyses, though that assumption may not hold.

Reading from cysteine to phenylalanine, the CDR3 counts 15 amino acids. The retained sequence is limited to the CDR3, 45 bases, with the frame set at the first base. The germline V gene yields SGHVS for CDR1 and FQNEAQ for CDR2. V sheds 0 bases and J sheds 7 bases, leaving 13 bases between their ends. The count of this clone is one. The target of this receptor is not known. Base qualities were left out, and no much larger clone turns up one base away. In total, fewer than 750 healthy bone marrow donors made up the cohort. At the time of sampling, all cohort members were nominally healthy, though unrecorded immune exposures were likely present. The donor was CMV seropositive and belonged to the group of around 300 seropositive cohort members. A peripheral blood sample was collected from each donor, and TCR beta sequencing was performed on peripheral blood mononuclear cells. Genomic DNA extraction from the blood cell samples was performed with the Qiagen DNeasy Blood Extraction Kit.

Library construction relied on the immunoSEQ multiplex PCR assay. A mixture of 60 forward primers for TCR Vbeta segments and 13 reverse primers for TCR Jbeta segments was used in the multiplex PCR. The CDR3 region of rearranged TCR beta genes was amplified from genomic DNA with a multiplex PCR assay. On the Illumina HiSeq System, the amplified TCR beta libraries were sequenced as 87-base-pair reads. Under the source paper's analysis protocol: In a later analysis, roughly 80 million unique TCR beta chains were counted across the 500 to 850 repertoires, and approximately 9.9 million of these chains were shared by at least two donors. Raw reads were error-corrected and collapsed into unique sequences with a nearest-neighbor algorithm that merged closely related sequences to remove PCR and sequencing errors. V, D and J gene segments were assigned by aligning CDR3 sequences to IMGT reference sequences. For a sequence to be retained, at least a six-nucleotide match to both a V gene segment and a J gene segment was required. A rearrangement counted as productive if the CDR3 had no stop codons and remained in frame with V and J, and every other rearrangement counted as non-productive. CDR3 was defined by IMGT convention, running from the second conserved V-encoded cysteine to the conserved J-encoded phenylalanine. In an earlier analysis of some 550 of the donors, sequences lacking an unambiguous match to a single V gene segment were excluded. An earlier analysis of a few hundred of the donors called V segments functional above 56.7% productive rearrangements and segregating when the between-donor standard deviation exceeded 5%. A statistical classification framework was built to diagnose cytomegalovirus status from the catalog of TCR beta chain sequences. In a later analysis, V and J genes were assigned by comparing TCR nucleotide sequences against IMGT/GENE-DB human TR gene sequences. Using the TCRdist pipeline, a later analysis assigned CDR3 sequences along with most-parsimonious VDJ recombination scenarios. In a later analysis, each TCR beta chain was defined by its CDR3 amino acid sequence together with its V-gene family, and reads without a unique V-gene family were excluded. To address suspected cross-contamination and a sequencing artifact, a later analysis removed 450 to 700 highly shared, low-generation-probability nucleotide sequences. In a later analysis, a clonal expansion index was calculated for each public chain from normalized within-repertoire ranks of inferred template counts. In a later analysis, generation probabilities were computed using a VDJ recombination model fitted to out-of-frame rearrangements, and the results were checked against IGoR. In a later analysis, TCR-TCR, TCR-HLA and TCR-CMV co-occurrence was scored with hypergeometric tests, and a repertoire-size bias correction was applied to TCR pairs. To estimate false discovery rates, a later analysis permuted the HLA or CMV assignments 20 times. In a later analysis, co-occurring TCRs were grouped with DBSCAN, and TCRdist sequence similarity was added when clustering was performed within HLA-allele-positive subsets. For co-occurrence clustering, repertoires with fewer than 30,000 or more than 120,000 public chains were excluded, along with about five repertoires with anomalous nucleotide sharing. In its TCRdb copy, this immuneACCESS table keeps in-frame sequences only and misses some clones. Where compared with another copy, unresolved V genes explain less than half of these, and the others have no known cause. V, J and clone size reflect that table, while D and trimming were determined from the DNA. The sample includes almost 200,000 clones, with roughly 77% observed a single time. The top ten constitute about 0.36% of the sample.

Material for sequencing was PBMCs. The chain uses TRBV7-8 and TRBJ2-1; the D segment could be TRBD2, given 5 matching bases. The receptor's source is a male donor in good health and CMV-seropositive. The CDR3 region reads CASSLAGEKGNEQFF. DNA sequence: TGTGCCAGCAGCTTAGCGGGAGAAAAAGGGAATGAGCAGTTCTTC.